These T cell receptor beta chains were read from a single sample in a study of blood T cell repertoires in COVID-19. Using immunoSEQ multiplex PCR, the repertoire was profiled, and TCRdb retains in-frame clones only, with some absent. The data hold 150,000 to 200,000 clones, with approximately 80% observed a single time. The material sequenced was peripheral blood. These receptors were collected from a man aged 60-69 years with acute or convalescent COVID-19. Both conserved end residues are part of each CDR3. Each record gives: V gene, clone size, D gene, J gene, CDR3 DNA, CDR3 protein. D genes are given only for firm matches. Expanded clones get a size class; other rows say once, few or many, or leave the size out.

>TRBV10-3|NA|TRBD2|TRBJ2-3
TGTGCCATCAGGTACGGTAGCGGGGCTTTGGATACGCAGTATTTT
CAIRYGSGALDTQYF
>TRBV29-1|NA|NA|TRBJ2-3
TGCAGCGCCGACCCCGGAGGAGGAGATACGCAGTATTTT
CSADPGGGDTQYF
>TRBV2|NA|TRBD1|TRBJ2-2
TGTGCCAGCAGGGAATGGGACAGGGATAGAGGGGAGCTGTTTTTT
CASREWDRDRGELFF
>TRBV5-4|NA|TRBD1|TRBJ1-1
TGTGCCAGCAGCTCCCGACAGGGTTTGGAAACTGAAGCTTTCTTT
CASSSRQGLETEAFF
>TRBV11-3|NA|TRBD2|TRBJ2-7
TGTGCCAGCAGCCGCGATCCCAGCGGGGGTGAGCAGTACTTC
CASSRDPSGGEQYF
>TRBV3-1/TRBV3-2|NA|NA|TRBJ2-3
TGTGCCAGCAGCCAAGATCAGGGGGATACGCAGTATTTT
CASSQDQGDTQYF
>TRBV2|NA|NA|TRBJ2-2
TGTGCCAGCAGCGACGGACTTCGAGACGGGGAGCTGTTTTTT
CASSDGLRDGELFF
>TRBV2|NA|TRBD2|TRBJ2-1
TGTGCCAGCCGAGAGAACCCGGGACTAGCGGGAGCGGATGAGCAGTTCTTC
CASRENPGLAGADEQFF
>TRBV7-9|NA|NA|TRBJ2-5
TGTGCCAGCAGCTTAGCGAGGTCCCCCCAGTACTTC
CASSLARSPQYF
>TRBV6-4|NA|TRBD1|TRBJ1-5
TGTGCCAGCAGTAATCTGACAGGGCGTAGGCCAAGCAATCAGCCCCAGCATTTT
CASSNLTGRRPSNQPQHF
>TRBV5-1|NA|NA|TRBJ2-5
TGCGCCAGCAGCTTGGGTGCGCAGGCGGGCCAAGAGACCCAGTACTTC
CASSLGAQAGQETQYF
>TRBV19|NA|NA|TRBJ1-3
TGTGCCAGTAGTACGGGGGGAGCTGGAAACACCATATATTTT
CASSTGGAGNTIYF
>TRBV15|NA|TRBD1|TRBJ1-3
TGTGCCACCGGAAGCCCGGGACAGGGAATATACTCTGGAAACACCATATATTTT
CATGSPGQGIYSGNTIYF
>TRBV5-5|NA|TRBD2|TRBJ2-1
TGTGCCAGCAGCGAGGGGATAGGAGCGGGGGCTCTCAAGCAGTTCTTC
CASSEGIGAGALKQFF
>TRBV11-1|NA|TRBD1|TRBJ2-2
TGTGCCAGCAGCTTAAGGACAGGGGGCACCGGGGAGCTGTTTTTT
CASSLRTGGTGELFF
>TRBV5-4|NA|NA|TRBJ1-1
TGTCGTTGGGGCGGGGAAGCCGAAGCTTTCTTT
CRWGGEAEAFF
>TRBV20-1|NA|TRBD2|TRBJ2-1
TGCAGTGCTAGTGGTGCGACTAGCGGGACCAATGAGCAGTTCTTC
CSASGATSGTNEQFF
>TRBV7-9|NA|TRBD1|TRBJ2-7
TGTGCCAGCAGCCGTATCCGGGACAGGGCCCACGAGCAGTACTTC
CASSRIRDRAHEQYF
>TRBV9|NA|TRBD2|TRBJ2-1
TGTGCCAGCAGCGTATTCGGGTCGGGAGGAACCTACAATGAGCAGTTCTTC
CASSVFGSGGTYNEQFF
>TRBV7-2|NA|NA|TRBJ2-7
TGTGCCAGCAGCTTAGGTCGGGACTACGAGCAGTACTTC
CASSLGRDYEQYF
>TRBV6-6|NA|TRBD1|TRBJ1-1
TGTGCCAGCAGGCGGACAGGGGTCTATCCTGAAGCTTTCTTT
CASRRTGVYPEAFF
>TRBV5-1|NA|TRBD1|TRBJ1-5
TGCGCCAGCAGTCGACAGGGGGGCCAGCCCCAGCATTTT
CASSRQGGQPQHF
>TRBV6-5|NA|TRBD1|TRBJ2-4
TGTGCCAGCAGTCCGACAGGGATCGGCATTCAGTACTTC
CASSPTGIGIQYF
>TRBV9|NA|TRBD2|TRBJ2-2
TGTGCCAGCAGCGTAGGGTATCCGGGACTAGCGGGAGGTCCAAAAAGAACCGGGGAGCTGTTTTTT
CASSVGYPGLAGGPKRTGELFF
>TRBV18|NA|TRBD1|TRBJ1-2
TGTGCCAGCTCACCAACAGGGGCGGGGTATGGCTACACCTTC
CASSPTGAGYGYTF
>TRBV29-1|NA|TRBD1|TRBJ1-1
TGCAGCGTGGGACAGGGGGGGATGAACACTGAAGCTTTCTTT
CSVGQGGMNTEAFF
>TRBV24-1|once|TRBD2|TRBJ2-1
TGTGCCACCAGTGTCTCTACTAGCGGCTCCTACAATGAGCAGTTCTTC
CATSVSTSGSYNEQFF
>TRBV5-1|few|NA|TRBJ2-7
TGCGCCAGCAGCTTGTCTTCCTACGAGCAGTACTTC
CASSLSSYEQYF
>TRBV23-1|NA|TRBD1|TRBJ2-7
TGCGCCAGCAGTCAATGGAGTTTCGGGGACAGGGAAGTCCACGAGCAGTACTTC
CASSQWSFGDREVHEQYF
>TRBV4-1|NA|TRBD1|TRBJ2-7
TGCGCCAGCAGCCAAGGGCAGGGGGTGACCTACGAGCAGTACTTC
CASSQGQGVTYEQYF
>TRBV4-1|NA|NA|TRBJ1-3
TGCGCCAGCAGCCAAGATTCCTCGGTGACTGGAAACACCATATATTTT
CASSQDSSVTGNTIYF
>TRBV30|NA|NA|TRBJ1-2
TGTGCCTGGAATGGTGGGAGCTATGGCTACACCTTC
CAWNGGSYGYTF
>TRBV3-1/TRBV3-2|NA|NA|TRBJ1-2
TGTGCCAGCAGCCTCCCCGACAGGAATCATGGCTACACCTTC
CASSLPDRNHGYTF
>TRBV2|NA|TRBD1|TRBJ2-1
TGTGCCAACGCCGGGACAGCCCTATCTGAGCAGTTCTTC
CANAGTALSEQFF
>TRBV3-1/TRBV3-2|NA|NA|TRBJ1-4
TGTGCCAGCAGCCAAGGAGTGACTAATGAAAAACTGTTTTTT
CASSQGVTNEKLFF
>TRBV9|NA|TRBD2|TRBJ2-7
TGTGCCAGCAGCGCCGTTGCGGGACTAGGAATCTACGAGCAGTACTTC
CASSAVAGLGIYEQYF
>TRBV6-6|NA|TRBD1|TRBJ1-4
TGTGCCAGCAGGACCCAGGGGGTTGGTGAAAAACTGTTTTTT
CASRTQGVGEKLFF
>TRBV7-2|NA|TRBD1|TRBJ1-5
TGTGCCAGCAGCTTTTACCCCCAACAGGGGGATAGCAATCAGCCCCAGCATTTT
CASSFYPQQGDSNQPQHF
>TRBV27|NA|NA|TRBJ1-2
TGTGCCAGCAGTGTATCTCGGGGGTATGGCTACACCTTC
CASSVSRGYGYTF
>TRBV19|once|TRBD1|TRBJ2-1
TGTGCCAGTAGTATAACCCGACAGGGGAGATCCTACAATGAGCAGTTCTTC
CASSITRQGRSYNEQFF
>TRBV30|NA|NA|TRBJ1-1
TGTGCCTGGAGTGGATTTGGACAACAGAACACTGAAGCTTTCTTT
CAWSGFGQQNTEAFF
>TRBV28|NA|TRBD1|TRBJ1-5
TGTGCCAGCAGTTTGCTAGGGACAGATAGCAATCAGCCCCAGCATTTT
CASSLLGTDSNQPQHF
>TRBV25-1|NA|NA|TRBJ1-4
TGTGCCAGCAGTGAACAGGAGGTTGAAAAACTGTTTTTT
CASSEQEVEKLFF
>TRBV6-5|NA|NA|TRBJ2-1
TGTGCCAGCAGTCCGGACATGAGCTCCTACAATGAGCAGTTCTTC
CASSPDMSSYNEQFF
>TRBV5-1|NA|NA|TRBJ1-6
TGCGCCAGCAGCTTGGCCGTGGGGGCGCAGAATTCACCCCTCCACTTT
CASSLAVGAQNSPLHF
>TRBV9|NA|TRBD2|TRBJ2-5
TGTGCCAGCAGCGGGACTAGCGGGGCTCTCGTTCCCCAGTACTTC
CASSGTSGALVPQYF
>TRBV29-1|NA|NA|TRBJ2-5
TGCAGCGTCCGCAGGGGACAAGAGACCCAGTACTTC
CSVRRGQETQYF
>TRBV29-1|once|NA|TRBJ1-1
TGCAGCGTGCCACTGCAGAACACTGAAGCTTTCTTT
CSVPLQNTEAFF
>TRBV5-1|NA|TRBD2|TRBJ2-3
TGCGCCAGCAGCTCTAGCGGTAGCACAGATACGCAGTATTTT
CASSSSGSTDTQYF
>TRBV7-9|NA|TRBD2|TRBJ2-7
TGTGCCAGCAGCCCGGGACTAGCGGGGGGTCCCTACGAGCAGTACTTC
CASSPGLAGGPYEQYF
>TRBV5-1|NA|NA|TRBJ2-7
TGCGCCAGCAGTAATGGCATCCGGGGGGAGCAGTACTTC
CASSNGIRGEQYF
>TRBV2|NA|TRBD1|TRBJ1-2
TGTGCCAGCACCCCGACAGGGCCAATCTATGGCTACACCTTC
CASTPTGPIYGYTF
>TRBV10-3|once|TRBD1|TRBJ1-6
TGTGCCATCGCAGACGACAGGGGCGATTCACCCCTCCACTTT
CAIADDRGDSPLHF
>TRBV7-3|NA|TRBD1|TRBJ2-1
TGTGCCAGCAACTACGAGGGACAGGGAAGACACAATGAGCAGTTCTTC
CASNYEGQGRHNEQFF
>TRBV11-2|NA|NA|TRBJ2-3
TGTGCCAGCAGCCCACGGCCTCTCGGGGAGGATACGCAGTATTTT
CASSPRPLGEDTQYF
>TRBV12-3/TRBV12-4|NA|TRBD1|TRBJ1-5
TGTGCCAGCAGTGCACAGGGGGATCAGCCCCAGCATTTT
CASSAQGDQPQHF
>TRBV7-2|NA|NA|TRBJ1-5
TGTGCCAGCAGCTCCGACGGGTATCAGCCCCAGCATTTT
CASSSDGYQPQHF
>TRBV11-2|NA|NA|TRBJ1-2
TGTGCCAGCAGCTTACCCCGGGGAGGCGGCTACACCTTC
CASSLPRGGGYTF
>TRBV29-1|NA|NA|TRBJ2-2
TGCAGCGTTGCTAATGCCGGGGAGCTGTTTTTT
CSVANAGELFF
>TRBV5-1|NA|NA|TRBJ2-3
TGCGCCAGCAGCTTGCAGGATACGCAGTATTTT
CASSLQDTQYF